One sample yielded the 15 T cell receptor beta chains listed below, sequenced in a study of T cells after yellow fever vaccination. TCRdb reanalysed the 5' RACE reads using MiXCR and keeps one entry per CDR3 protein. In the table there are around 46,000 distinct CDR3 sequences, about 6.8% of which are singletons. The starting material was CD8+ T cells not binding an NS4B(214-222) dextramer, sorted from PBMCs, obtained 45 days after the yellow fever booster vaccination. These receptors were collected from a man aged 25-45 years who received the YFV17D yellow fever vaccine.

The table lists this clonotype with many counts. V gene TRBV6-5 combines with J gene TRBJ1-1; 9 nucleotides line up with TRBD1. Trimming at V came to 2 bases and at J to 4 bases, leaving 2 bases not matched to a gene. Germline lookup yields CDR1 MNHEY and CDR2 SVGAGI. The CDR3 runs to 14 residues. The CDR3 here is CASSYGDRATEAFF. The CDR3 bases are TGTGCCAGCAGTTACGGGGACAGGGCCACTGAAGCTTTCTTT.

This clonotype occurred many times. This chain links TRBV3-1 with TRBJ2-5; D not resolved. Trimming stripped 3 bases from V and 6 bases from J, with 17 bases between. CDR3 length: 15 amino acids. CDR1 LGHDT and CDR2 YNNKEL come from the germline V gene (reference sequence). The CDR3: CASSHTRTDGKTQYF. CDR3 DNA sequence: TGTGCCAGCAGCCACACCCGGACGGATGGGAAGACCCAGTACTTC.

Judged by abundance, this clonotype is medium-sized (0.01 to 0.1%). Compared with germline, one end of the junction differs, possibly owing to a read error. The rearrangement links TRBV4-2 to TRBJ2-1; possible D gene TRBD2, 6 bases. The CDR3 length is 15 residues. Germline lookup yields CDR1 LGHNA and CDR2 YNFKEQ. CDR3 loop: CASSQEAGSSPWDDF. CDR3 DNA: TGTGCCAGCAGCCAAGAGGCCGGGAGCTCCCCCTGGGACGACTTC.

In its sample, this clonotype was seen many times. The chain couples TRBV20-1 to TRBJ2-1; 8 bases match TRBD2. The CDR3 spans 15 residues. The V gene end was trimmed by 6 bases and the J gene end by 6 bases; junction bases not matched to a gene: 13. The germline V gene has CDR1 DFQATT and CDR2 SNEGSKA (reference sequence). CDR3 in DNA: TGCAGTGCCCTCCCGGGAGGGGGGGTTTTCAATGAGCAGTTCTTC. Residues: CSALPGGGVFNEQFF.

This clonotype was observed many times. The chain links TRBV5-4 to TRBJ2-7; no clear D. Germline V lookup: CDR1 SGHNT, CDR2 YYREEE (reference sequence). The V and J ends lost 4 bases and 3 bases respectively, with 11 bases between them. The CDR3 has 13 residues. CDR3 protein: CASSQDGYYEQYF. The CDR3 DNA reads TGTGCCAGCAGCCAAGACGGATACTACGAGCAGTACTTC.

This clonotype was detected many times. Here the CDR3 DNA reads TGTGCCAGCAGCCCAAGGTCGGGGTCAGACTATGGCTACACCTTC. It specifies CASSPRSGSDYGYTF. The genes are TRBV12-3 or TRBV12-4 and TRBJ1-2; D gene ambiguous. The CDR3 is 15 residues long. Trimming pared 6 bases from V and 3 bases from J, leaving 17 bases between.

This clonotype was counted ten times or more. The chain joins TRBV29-1 to TRBJ2-1; TRBD2 aligns across 9 bases. V gave up 7 bases and J gave up 5 bases; unmatched junction bases: 6. The germline CDR1 and CDR2 sequences are SQVTM and ANQGSEA. The length of the CDR3 is 13 residues. The CDR3 loop is CSASGTSNNEQFF. CDR3 nucleotides: TGCAGCGCCTCCGGGACTAGCAACAATGAGCAGTTCTTC.

This clonotype has only a few counts. V gene TRBV12-3 or TRBV12-4 combines with J gene TRBJ1-1; D remains ambiguous. The CDR3 covers 12 residues. Trimming took off 4 bases at V and 1 base at J, with 4 bases between the two ends. The CDR3 is CASSWGNTEAFF. In nucleotides, the CDR3 is TGTGCCAGCAGTTGGGGGAACACTGAAGCTTTCTTT.

The table lists this clonotype with many counts. This chain connects TRBV5-1 to TRBJ2-3; 8 positions agree with TRBD2. CDR1 is SGHRS, CDR2 YFSETQ, per germline. CDR3 length: 16 amino acids. V was clipped by 6 bases and J by 4 bases; unmatched bases: 13. DNA of the CDR3: TGCGCCAGCACCGAAACCGGGGGGGCTCCCTCAGATACGCAGTATTTT. Protein sequence: CASTETGGAPSDTQYF.

The CDR3 loop reads CASSQDKYATMNTGELFF. The CDR3 DNA reads as TGTGCCAGCAGCCAAGATAAGTACGCTACCATGAACACCGGGGAGCTGTTTTTT. This chain connects TRBV14 to TRBJ2-2; D call uncertain. In germline, CDR1 is SGHDN, CDR2 FVKESK. V shed 0 bases and J shed 1 base, with 15 bases lying between them. The CDR3 spans 18 residues.

By share, this clonotype ranks as medium-sized. J is TRBJ2-3 and V is TRBV25-1; D gene unclear. The CDR3 is 14 residues long. V lost 0 bases, J lost 2 bases, and 6 bases lay in between. CDR1 and CDR2 (germline): MGHDK, SYGVNS. The CDR3 spells CASSEYALTDTQYF. CDR3 DNA sequence: TGTGCCAGCAGTGAATATGCACTCACAGATACGCAGTATTTT.

This clonotype was recorded at least ten times. The V call is TRBV4-3, the J call TRBJ2-1; TRBD2 matches 8 bases. CDR3 length equals 15 residues. The germline V gene encodes CDR1 LGHNA and CDR2 YSLEER. The trim removed 1 base at V and 4 bases at J, leaving 3 bases unmatched. CDR3 protein: CASSQAVAGYNEQFF. The CDR3 coding sequence is TGCGCCAGCAGCCAAGCTGTAGCGGGGTACAATGAGCAGTTCTTC.

This clonotype has a count of ten or more. The chain joins TRBV12-5 to TRBJ1-5; D not certain. V was trimmed by 0 bases and J by 9 bases, leaving 15 bases between them. Germline loops: CDR1 LGHNT, CDR2 FRNRAP. The CDR3 is 15 amino acids. The CDR3 DNA sequence: TGTGCTAGTGGTTTGGTTCTCGACCCCGTGTTGCCCCAGCATTTT. Translation gives CASGLVLDPVLPQHF. The complete variable domain, with remaining parts taken from reference TRBV12-5 and TRBJ1-5, reads DARVTQTPRHKVTEMGQEVTMRCQPILGHNTVFWYRQTMMQGLELLAYFRNRAPLDDSGMPKDRFSAEMPDATLATLKIQPSEPRDSAVYFCASGLVLDPVLPQHFGDGTRLSIL.

The chain combines TRBV19 with TRBJ2-1, with no clear D. CDR1 is LNHDA, CDR2 SQIVND, per germline (reference sequence). The CDR3 totals 14 residues. Trimming took 0 bases from V and 4 from J, leaving 7 bases between them. The CDR3 bases are TGTGCCAGTAGTATAGATAACCTGTACAATGAGCAGTTCTTC. It encodes CASSIDNLYNEQFF.

The table lists this clonotype with many counts. The chain uses TRBV4-3 and TRBJ2-7, with D possibly being TRBD1 or TRBD2 (5 bases each). Germline CDR1 LGHNA, CDR2 YSLEER. The CDR3 runs 13 residues. With 3 bases removed from V and 4 bases from J, the gap between germline ends came to 10 bases. CDR3 sequence reads: CASSQGVVYEQYF. The CDR3 coding sequence is TGCGCCAGCAGCCAGGGGGTCGTTTACGAGCAGTACTTC.